This passage covers 29 T cell receptor beta chains from one sample sequenced in a study of beta chain features in type 1 diabetes. The antigens for these receptors are not known. Since all of the isolated RNA was reverse transcribed, expressed TCRB transcripts were what got sequenced. The table came from immunoSEQ multiplex PCR; TCRdb's copy has only in-frame clones and leaves some out. The sample lists over 150,000 clones, less than 10% occurring once. Findings and caveats of the study: Among patients with Type 1 diabetes, TCRB CDR3s were moderately but significantly shorter in every one of the four CD4+ subsets.

The sample taken for sequencing was central memory CD4+ T cells from blood. Receptors originate from a man younger than 35 with type 1 diabetes.

This clone was counted only a few times. This rearrangement joins TRBV6-6 to TRBJ2-7; 7 positions agree with TRBD1. V gave up 5 bases and J gave up 6 bases; unmatched junction bases: 7. Looked up from germline, CDR1 is MNHNY and CDR2 is SVGAGI (reference sequence). This CDR3 has 13 amino acids. The CDR3 DNA sequence: TGTGCCAGCAGTCGGACAGGCTATAGCGAGCAGTACTTC. Translated, it gives CASSRTGYSEQYF.

The gene calls are TRBV19 and TRBJ2-3, with a possible D match to TRBD1 (6 bases). The CDR3 contains 15 residues. Trimming removed 3 bases from V and 1 base from J, with 11 bases in between. Germline assignment: CDR1 LNHDA and CDR2 SQIVND (reference sequence). Written as DNA, the CDR3 is TGTGCCAGTAGTATTGGCGGACAGCGCACAGATACGCAGTATTTT. Translated: CASSIGGQRTDTQYF. The variable domain in full, completed from reference TRBV19 and TRBJ2-3, reads DGGITQSPKYLFRKEGQNVTLSCEQNLNHDAMYWYRQDPGQGLRLIYYSQIVNDFQKGDIAEGYSVSREKKESFPLTVTSAQKNPTAFYLCASSIGGQRTDTQYFGPGTRLTVL.

This chain uses TRBV9 with TRBJ2-4; D is ambiguous. The ends were cut back, 0 bases at V and 6 bases at J, with 13 bases in the middle. This CDR3 contains 15 residues. The V gene's germline CDR1 is SGDLS and CDR2 YYNGEE. The CDR3 nucleotides read TGTGCCAGCAGCGTAGATGGTAGCTCCCTAAACATTCAGTACTTC. Encoded protein: CASSVDGSSLNIQYF.

This clone has only a few counts. The rearrangement uses TRBV4-1 and TRBJ2-7, with TRBD2 matching 12 bases. Germline CDR1 reads MGHRA; CDR2 reads YSYEKL. After removal of 4 bases from V and 4 bases from J, the junction contained 8 bases not matched to a gene. CDR3 size: 16 residues. DNA for the CDR3: TGCGCCAGCAGCCCCAGCCTGACTAGCGGGGGTTACGAGCAGTACTTC. It translates to CASSPSLTSGGYEQYF.

This clone appeared a few times. The chain has TRBV4-3 and TRBJ1-2, with D maybe TRBD1 (6 bases). CDR1 and CDR2 (germline): LGHNA, YSLEER. This CDR3 is 15 amino acids long. Trimming stripped 0 bases from V and 2 bases from J, with 10 bases between. The CDR3: CASSQEGAINYGYTF. The CDR3, as DNA: TGCGCCAGCAGCCAAGAGGGGGCGATAAACTATGGCTACACCTTC.

This clone has just one count. The rearrangement joins TRBV28 to TRBJ2-2; 9 nucleotides line up with TRBD2. The ends lost 1 base at V and 8 bases at J; junction bases unmatched: 5. This CDR3 spans 15 amino acids. From germline, CDR1 is MDHEN and CDR2 SYDVKM. The CDR3 nucleotides read TGTGCCAGCAGTTTATTTGGACTAGCGAGGGGGGAGCTGTTTTTT. Translated, it gives CASSLFGLARGELFF.

This clone was observed a handful of times. The V and J genes are TRBV28 and TRBJ2-3, with 10 nucleotides matching TRBD1. CDR1 and CDR2 from the germline V gene are MDHEN and SYDVKM. Trimming cost V 5 bases and J 6 bases; bases outside gene matches: 8. This CDR3 contains 15 residues. In DNA form, the CDR3 reads TGTGCCAGCAGTCCTGTAGGACAGGGGGGCGATACGCAGTATTTT. Translation gives CASSPVGQGGDTQYF.

This clone was seen more than once but under ten times. CDR3 in amino acids: CASSLTSTGGGEQYF. CDR3 DNA sequence: TGCGCCAGCAGCTTGACTTCTACGGGGGGAGGGGAGCAGTACTTC. The chain has TRBV5-1 and TRBJ2-7, with 7 bases fitting TRBD2. Germline assignment: CDR1 SGHRS and CDR2 YFSETQ. The V gene end was trimmed by 1 base and the J gene end by 7 bases; junction bases not matched to a gene: 11. The CDR3 runs to 15 residues.

The J gene is TRBJ2-5, the V gene TRBV4-2; the match to TRBD2 covers 12 bases. Germline V gives CDR1 LGHNA, CDR2 YNFKEQ. The CDR3 extends over 16 amino acids. V lost 5 bases, J lost 1 base, and 5 bases stayed unmatched. CDR3 region: CASSFPSGGAQETQYF. The CDR3 DNA is TGTGCCAGCAGCTTTCCTAGCGGGGGGGCCCAAGAGACCCAGTACTTC.

V usage is TRBV11-2 and J usage is TRBJ2-3; TRBD1 aligns across 12 bases. V lost 4 bases, J lost 5 bases, and 4 bases stayed unmatched. The CDR3 runs to 15 residues. Germline CDR1 SGHAT, CDR2 FQNNGV. The CDR3 DNA reads TGTGCCAGCAGCTCGGGACAGGGGGCTGGAGATACGCAGTATTTT. It codes for CASSSGQGAGDTQYF.

The rearrangement links TRBV19 to TRBJ1-5; 8 bases map to TRBD1. CDR3 length equals 15 residues. The V gene's germline CDR1 is LNHDA and CDR2 SQIVND (reference sequence). The trim removed 6 bases at V and 4 bases at J, leaving 8 bases unmatched. CDR3 sequence (DNA): TGTGCCAGTAGCCCCACAAGGGACAGGAATCAGCCCCAGCATTTT. Translated, it gives CASSPTRDRNQPQHF.

This clone has a handful of counts. J is TRBJ1-2 and V is TRBV29-1; the match to TRBD1 covers 7 bases. CDR1 is SQVTM, CDR2 ANQGSEA, per germline. The CDR3 contains 12 residues. The junction had 4 bases not matched to a gene; V was cut back by 5 bases and J by 4 bases. Written as DNA, the CDR3 is TGCAGCGTTATGACAGGGACCTATGGCTACACCTTC. This gives the protein CSVMTGTYGYTF.

This clone came up a few times. The chain has TRBV30 and TRBJ1-1, with D possibly being TRBD1 (5 bases). CDR1 and CDR2 from the germline V gene are GTSNPN and SVGIG (reference sequence). This CDR3 region has 12 residues. Trimming removed 5 bases from V and 2 bases from J, with 9 bases in between. CDR3 coding DNA: TGTGCCTGGCGCAGGGTAAACACTGAAGCTTTCTTT. Translating it yields CAWRRVNTEAFF.

The chain carries TRBV2 and TRBJ2-4; 7 positions agree with TRBD2. The CDR3 consists of 15 residues. Germline-derived CDR1 and CDR2 are SNHLY and FYNNEI. With 2 bases clipped from V and 5 bases from J, the junction kept 6 bases outside the gene matches. CDR3 protein: CASSEWSLAENIQYF. The DNA of the CDR3 is TGTGCCAGCAGTGAATGGTCCCTAGCGGAAAACATTCAGTACTTC.

This clone turned up a few times. The rearrangement uses TRBV2 and TRBJ1-4; D may be TRBD1 (5 bases). V lost 4 bases to trimming and J lost 8 bases, with 17 bases between them. The CDR3 has 15 amino acids. Germline CDR1 SNHLY, CDR2 FYNNEI. DNA of the CDR3: TGTGCCAGCAGTGGGAGGGGTCACCGCGGCGAAAAACTGTTTTTT. Its protein product is CASSGRGHRGEKLFF.

The V gene is TRBV5-4, the J gene TRBJ2-1, with D tentatively TRBD2 (5 bases). V shed 0 bases and J shed 5 bases, with 15 bases lying between them. Per germline, CDR1 SGHNT and CDR2 YYREEE (reference sequence). The length of the CDR3 is 16 residues. CDR3 sequence reads: CASSLDPSGYNNEQFF. CDR3 DNA: TGTGCCAGCAGCTTGGATCCCAGCGGTTACAACAATGAGCAGTTCTTC. The variable domain in full, completed from reference TRBV5-4 and TRBJ2-1, reads ETGVTQSPTHLIKTRGQQVTLRCSSQSGHNTVSWYQQALGQGPQFIFQYYREEENGRGNFPPRFSGLQFPNYSSELNVNALELDDSALYLCASSLDPSGYNNEQFFGPGTRLTVL.

Only a few counts were recorded for this clone. The V call is TRBV5-1, the J call TRBJ2-5; D perhaps matches TRBD2 (5 bases). Trimming removed 2 bases at V and 7 bases at J, with 15 bases between. Germline V gives CDR1 SGHRS, CDR2 YFSETQ. The CDR3 runs to 14 residues. The DNA of the CDR3 is TGCGCCAGCAGCTTAGGAGGCGAGCCTGGGACCCAGTACTTC. Protein sequence: CASSLGGEPGTQYF.

The chain carries TRBV11-2 and TRBJ2-5; 10 positions agree with TRBD2. This CDR3 spans 17 amino acids. Germline V gives CDR1 SGHAT, CDR2 FQNNGV. V lost 1 base and J lost 2; bases outside the gene matches: 7. The CDR3 DNA reads as TGTGCCAGCAGCTTAGGGCTAGCGGGGGCCCAACAAGAGACCCAGTACTTC. Protein: CASSLGLAGAQQETQYF.

This chain joins TRBV2 and TRBJ1-3, with D hard to call. The CDR3 extends over 12 amino acids. V dropped 6 bases and J dropped 0 bases, with 3 bases sitting between them. Germline V gene data show CDR1 as SNHLY and CDR2 as FYNNEI. The DNA of the CDR3 is TGTGCCAGCAGCATCTCTGGAAACACCATATATTTT. Amino acids: CASSISGNTIYF.

This clone was detected a few times. Different DNA sequences within this sample yield the same CDR3. This chain connects TRBV7-9 to TRBJ2-2; no clear D. The CDR3 is 14 amino acids. CDR1 SEHNR and CDR2 FQNEAQ come from the germline V gene (reference sequence). Deletions cut 1 base from V and 2 bases from J, with 5 bases between. The chain's CDR3 is CASSLGANTGELFF. Written as DNA, the CDR3 is TGTGCCAGCAGCTTAGGGGCCAACACCGGGGAGCTGTTTTTT.

V gene TRBV27 combines with J gene TRBJ2-6; TRBD2 is a possible D gene (6 bases). The length of the CDR3 is 17 residues. Trimming shortened V by 3 bases and J by 2 bases, and 14 bases separated the two germline ends. The V gene's germline CDR1 is MNHEY and CDR2 SMNVEV (reference sequence). The CDR3 spells CASSLVGEAPGANVLTF. CDR3 nucleotides: TGTGCCAGCAGTTTGGTAGGGGAGGCACCTGGGGCCAACGTCCTGACTTTC.

This clone occurred a few times. The chain links TRBV6-6 to TRBJ1-1; TRBD1 aligns across 8 bases. Trimming removed 6 bases from V and 0 bases from J; junction bases left unmatched: 3. Per the germline V gene, CDR1 is MNHNY and CDR2 is SVGAGI (reference sequence). The CDR3 is 14 residues long. As DNA, the CDR3 is TGTGCCAGCAGGCGGACAGGGATGAACACTGAAGCTTTCTTT. Translating it yields CASRRTGMNTEAFF.

This chain joins TRBV28 and TRBJ2-1; 9 bases map to TRBD2. The germline V gene encodes CDR1 MDHEN and CDR2 SYDVKM. The CDR3 loop spans 15 amino acids. V gave up 10 bases and J gave up 4 bases; unmatched junction bases: 11. This chain's CDR3 is CATQEASGIYNEQFF. The CDR3, as DNA: TGTGCCACCCAAGAAGCTAGCGGGATTTACAATGAGCAGTTCTTC. Based on the CDR3 plus reference TRBV28 and TRBJ2-1, the full variable domain is DVKVTQSSRYLVKRTGEKVFLECVQDMDHENMFWYRQDPGLGLRLIYFSYDVKMKEKGDIPEGYSVSREKKERFSLILESASTNQTSMYLCATQEASGIYNEQFFGPGTRLTVL.

Many counts were recorded for this clone. The V call is TRBV18, the J call TRBJ2-1, with D tentatively TRBD2 (5 bases). The CDR3 totals 13 residues. Trimming shortened V by 5 bases and J by 10 bases, and 15 bases separated the two germline ends. Germline loops: CDR1 KGHSH, CDR2 LQKENI. In DNA form, the CDR3 reads TGTGCCAGCTCATACGGGGTGATACCAGAGCAGTTCTTC. Its translation is CASSYGVIPEQFF.

This clone turned up a few times. The rearrangement joins TRBV7-2 to TRBJ2-5; D unresolved. CDR1 is SGHTA, CDR2 FQGNSA, per germline. CDR3 length: 14 residues. V was cut by 0 bases and J by 4 bases, with 9 bases left in between. Here the CDR3 DNA reads TGTGCCAGCAGCTTAGCGCAGGTCTCAGAGACCCAGTACTTC. The encoded protein is CASSLAQVSETQYF.

This clone was seen only a few times. The chain carries TRBV13 and TRBJ2-5; D possibly corresponds to TRBD1 (5 bases). V lost 0 bases to trimming and J lost 3 bases, with 8 bases between them. CDR1 is PRHDT, CDR2 FYEKMQ, per germline (reference sequence). The CDR3 spans 14 residues. The CDR3: CASSLGGLKETQYF. CDR3 DNA: TGTGCCAGCAGCTTAGGGGGGCTCAAAGAGACCCAGTACTTC.

J is TRBJ2-5 and V is TRBV18; TRBD1 is a possible D gene (5 bases). Germline lookup yields CDR1 KGHSH and CDR2 LQKENI. Trimming shortened V by 2 bases and J by 3 bases, and 7 bases separated the two germline ends. CDR3 size: 13 residues. CDR3 nucleotide sequence: TGTGCCAGCTCACCATTCAGGGAAGAGACCCAGTACTTC. It translates to CASSPFREETQYF.

The rearrangement uses TRBV28 and TRBJ1-2, with 8 bases lining up with TRBD1. Per the germline V gene, CDR1 is MDHEN and CDR2 is SYDVKM. The CDR3 has 14 residues. Trimming cost V 2 bases and J 5 bases; bases outside gene matches: 4. CDR3: CASSLRTGIYGYTF. CDR3 DNA: TGTGCCAGCAGTTTACGGACAGGGATTTATGGCTACACCTTC.

CDR3 DNA: TGCGCCAGCAGGGAATCGGGGGGGCATGACTACGAGCAGTACTTC. Translated: CASRESGGHDYEQYF. This chain joins TRBV10-2 and TRBJ2-7, with TRBD2 matching over 8 bases. V trimming: 6 bases; J trimming: 3 bases; junction bases outside the gene matches: 10. Germline CDR1 and CDR2: WSHSY and SAAADI. This CDR3 has 15 residues.